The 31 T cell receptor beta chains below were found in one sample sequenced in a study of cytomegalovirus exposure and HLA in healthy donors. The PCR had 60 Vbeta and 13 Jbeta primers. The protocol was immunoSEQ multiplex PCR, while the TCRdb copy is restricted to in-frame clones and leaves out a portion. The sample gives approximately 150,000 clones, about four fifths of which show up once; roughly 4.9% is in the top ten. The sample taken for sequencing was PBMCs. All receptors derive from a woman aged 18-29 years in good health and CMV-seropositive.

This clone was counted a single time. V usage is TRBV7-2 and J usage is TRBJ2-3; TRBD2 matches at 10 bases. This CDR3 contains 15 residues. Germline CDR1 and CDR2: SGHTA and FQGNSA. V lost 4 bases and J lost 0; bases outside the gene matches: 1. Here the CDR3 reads CASSYSGGSTDTQYF. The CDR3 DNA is TGTGCCAGCAGCTATAGCGGGGGGAGCACAGATACGCAGTATTTT.

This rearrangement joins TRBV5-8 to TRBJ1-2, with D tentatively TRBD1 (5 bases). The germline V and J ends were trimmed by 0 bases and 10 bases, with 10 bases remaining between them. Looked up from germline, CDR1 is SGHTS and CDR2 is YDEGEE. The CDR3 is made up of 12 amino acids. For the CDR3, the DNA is TGTGCCAGCAGCTTGGCCGGGGGGTCCTACACCTTC. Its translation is CASSLAGGSYTF.

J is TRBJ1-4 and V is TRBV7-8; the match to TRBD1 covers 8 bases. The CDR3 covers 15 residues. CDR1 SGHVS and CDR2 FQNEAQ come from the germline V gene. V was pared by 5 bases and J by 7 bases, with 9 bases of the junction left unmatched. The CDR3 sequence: CASSPKDRVFEKLFF. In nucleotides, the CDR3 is TGTGCCAGCAGCCCCAAGGACAGGGTGTTTGAAAAACTGTTTTTT. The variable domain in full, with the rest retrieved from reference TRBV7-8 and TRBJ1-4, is GAGVSQSPRYKVAKRGQDVALRCDPISGHVSLFWYQQALGQGPEFLTYFQNEAQLDKSGLPSDRFFAERPEGSVSTLKIQRTQQEDSAVYLCASSPKDRVFEKLFFGSGTQLSVL.

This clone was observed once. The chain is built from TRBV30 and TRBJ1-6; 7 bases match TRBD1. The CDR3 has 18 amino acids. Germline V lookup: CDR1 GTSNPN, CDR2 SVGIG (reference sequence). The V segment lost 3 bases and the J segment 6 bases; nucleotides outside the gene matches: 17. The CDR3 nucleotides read TGTGCCTGGAGAAGAGGGCAGGGGGGCTATTCCAGTAATTCACCCCTCCACTTT. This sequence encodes CAWRRGQGGYSSNSPLHF.

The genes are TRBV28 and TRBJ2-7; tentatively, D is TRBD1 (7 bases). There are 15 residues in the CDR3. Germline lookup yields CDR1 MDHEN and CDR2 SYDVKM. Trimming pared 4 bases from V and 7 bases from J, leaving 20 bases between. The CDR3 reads CASSSQTGRKGEQYF. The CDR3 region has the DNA TGTGCCAGCAGTTCGCAGACAGGGAGGAAAGGAGAGCAGTACTTC. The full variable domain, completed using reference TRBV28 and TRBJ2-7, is DVKVTQSSRYLVKRTGEKVFLECVQDMDHENMFWYRQDPGLGLRLIYFSYDVKMKEKGDIPEGYSVSREKKERFSLILESASTNQTSMYLCASSSQTGRKGEQYFGPGTRLTVT.

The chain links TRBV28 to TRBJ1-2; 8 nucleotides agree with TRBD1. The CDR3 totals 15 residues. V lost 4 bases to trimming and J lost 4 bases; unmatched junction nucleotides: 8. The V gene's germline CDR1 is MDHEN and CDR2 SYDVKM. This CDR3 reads CASSSTPGQVYGYTF. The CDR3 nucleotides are TGTGCCAGCAGTTCAACCCCGGGACAGGTCTATGGCTACACCTTC.

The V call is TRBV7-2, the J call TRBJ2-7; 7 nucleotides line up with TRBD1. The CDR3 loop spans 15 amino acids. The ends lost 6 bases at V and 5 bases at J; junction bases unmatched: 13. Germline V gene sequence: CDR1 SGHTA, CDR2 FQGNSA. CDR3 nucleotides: TGTGCCAGCAGAACCCAGGGACAGTTACTAGACGAGCAGTACTTC. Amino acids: CASRTQGQLLDEQYF.

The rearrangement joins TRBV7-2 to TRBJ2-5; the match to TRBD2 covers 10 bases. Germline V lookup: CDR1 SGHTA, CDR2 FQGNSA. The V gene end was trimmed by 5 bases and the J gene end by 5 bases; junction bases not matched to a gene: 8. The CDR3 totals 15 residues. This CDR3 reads CASSEKAGGQETQYF. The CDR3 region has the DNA TGTGCCAGCAGCGAGAAAGCGGGGGGGCAGGAGACCCAGTACTTC.

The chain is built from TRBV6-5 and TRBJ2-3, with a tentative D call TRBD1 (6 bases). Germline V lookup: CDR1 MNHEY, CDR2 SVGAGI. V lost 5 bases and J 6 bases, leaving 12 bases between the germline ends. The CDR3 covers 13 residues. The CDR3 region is CASSQGRGDTQYF. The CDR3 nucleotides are TGTGCCAGCAGTCAGGGGAGAGGGGATACGCAGTATTTT.

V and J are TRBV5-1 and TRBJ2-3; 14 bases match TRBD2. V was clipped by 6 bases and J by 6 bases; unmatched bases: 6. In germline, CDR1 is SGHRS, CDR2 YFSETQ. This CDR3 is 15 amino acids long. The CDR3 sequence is CASMETSGGADTQYF. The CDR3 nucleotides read TGCGCCAGCATGGAGACTAGCGGGGGGGCCGATACGCAGTATTTT.

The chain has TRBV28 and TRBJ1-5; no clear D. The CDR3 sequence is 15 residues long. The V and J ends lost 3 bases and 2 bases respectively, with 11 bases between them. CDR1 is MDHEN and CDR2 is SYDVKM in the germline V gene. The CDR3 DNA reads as TGTGCCAGCAGTTTCACGGGTCTTGGCAATCAGCCCCAGCATTTT. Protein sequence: CASSFTGLGNQPQHF.

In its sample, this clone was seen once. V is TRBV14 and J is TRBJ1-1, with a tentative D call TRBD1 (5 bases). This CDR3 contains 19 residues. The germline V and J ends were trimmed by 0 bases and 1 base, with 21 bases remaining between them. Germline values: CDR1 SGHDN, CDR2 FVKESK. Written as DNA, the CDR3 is TGTGCCAGCAGCCAAGAAGTAGGACACAAGGGCTGGGAGAACACTGAAGCTTTCTTT. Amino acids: CASSQEVGHKGWENTEAFF.

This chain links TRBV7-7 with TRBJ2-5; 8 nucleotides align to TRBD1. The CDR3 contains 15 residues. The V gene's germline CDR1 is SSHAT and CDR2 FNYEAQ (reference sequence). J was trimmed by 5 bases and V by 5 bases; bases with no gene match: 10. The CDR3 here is CASSPRRGRGETQYF. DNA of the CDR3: TGTGCCAGCAGCCCTCGCAGGGGGCGCGGGGAGACCCAGTACTTC. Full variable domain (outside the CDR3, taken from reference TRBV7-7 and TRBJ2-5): GAGVSQSPRYKVTKRGQDVTLRCDPISSHATLYWYQQALGQGPEFLTYFNYEAQPDKSGLPSDRFSAERPEGSISTLTIQRTEQRDSAMYRCASSPRRGRGETQYFGPGTRLLVL.

The CDR3 DNA reads as TGTGCCAGCAGCTTAGATGCGGTGAACACTGAAGCTTTCTTT. Translating it yields CASSLDAVNTEAFF. The chain couples TRBV7-9 to TRBJ1-1; no clear D. The V and J ends lost 1 base and 0 bases respectively, with 6 bases between them. CDR3 length: 14 residues. The germline V gene has CDR1 SEHNR and CDR2 FQNEAQ (reference sequence).

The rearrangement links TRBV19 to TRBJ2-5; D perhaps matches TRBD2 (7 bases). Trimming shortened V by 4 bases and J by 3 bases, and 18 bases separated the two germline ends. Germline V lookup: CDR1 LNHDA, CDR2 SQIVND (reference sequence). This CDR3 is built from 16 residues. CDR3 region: CASSNPAGADKETQYF. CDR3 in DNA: TGTGCCAGTAGTAACCCGGCGGGGGCTGACAAAGAGACCCAGTACTTC.

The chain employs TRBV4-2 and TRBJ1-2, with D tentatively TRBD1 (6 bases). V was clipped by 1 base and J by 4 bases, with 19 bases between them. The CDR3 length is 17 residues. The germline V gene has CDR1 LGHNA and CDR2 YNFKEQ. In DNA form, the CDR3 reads TGTGCCAGCAGCCAAGTAAAAACAGAGGCACAGGGCTATGGCTACACCTTC. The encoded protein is CASSQVKTEAQGYGYTF.

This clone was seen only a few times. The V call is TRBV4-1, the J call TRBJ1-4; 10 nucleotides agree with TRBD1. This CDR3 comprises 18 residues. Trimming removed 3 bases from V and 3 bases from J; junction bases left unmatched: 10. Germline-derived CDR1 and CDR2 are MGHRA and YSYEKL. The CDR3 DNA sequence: TGCGCCAGCAGCCAGATAAGGACAGGGGGGGGATCTAATGAAAAACTGTTTTTT. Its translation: CASSQIRTGGGSNEKLFF.

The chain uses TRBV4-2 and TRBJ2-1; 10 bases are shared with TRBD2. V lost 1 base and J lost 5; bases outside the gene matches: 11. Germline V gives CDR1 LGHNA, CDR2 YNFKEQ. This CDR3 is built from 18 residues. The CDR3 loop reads CASSQVRGLAAADNEQFF. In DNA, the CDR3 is TGTGCCAGCAGCCAAGTACGTGGACTAGCGGCCGCCGACAATGAGCAGTTCTTC.

The CDR3 here is CASRSPSGKQGYGYTF. The CDR3 nucleotides read TGTGCCAGTAGGAGCCCATCGGGGAAACAGGGCTATGGCTACACCTTC. V is TRBV19 and J is TRBJ1-2; D possibly corresponds to TRBD1 (6 bases). CDR3 length: 16 amino acids. CDR1 is LNHDA, CDR2 SQIVND, per germline (reference sequence). Trimming took off 6 bases at V and 4 bases at J, with 21 bases between the two ends.

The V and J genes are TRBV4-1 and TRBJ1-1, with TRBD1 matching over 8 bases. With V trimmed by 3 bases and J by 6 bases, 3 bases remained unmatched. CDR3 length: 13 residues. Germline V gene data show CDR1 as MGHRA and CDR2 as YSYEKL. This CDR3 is CASSQDRDPEAFF. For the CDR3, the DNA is TGCGCCAGCAGCCAGGACAGGGACCCTGAAGCTTTCTTT.

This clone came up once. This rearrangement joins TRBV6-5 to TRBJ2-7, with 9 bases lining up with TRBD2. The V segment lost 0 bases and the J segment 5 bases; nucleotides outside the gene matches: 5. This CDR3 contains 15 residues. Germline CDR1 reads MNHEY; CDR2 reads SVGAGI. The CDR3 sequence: CASSYSGGGGDEQYF. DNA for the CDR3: TGTGCCAGCAGTTACTCGGGAGGCGGGGGGGACGAGCAGTACTTC.

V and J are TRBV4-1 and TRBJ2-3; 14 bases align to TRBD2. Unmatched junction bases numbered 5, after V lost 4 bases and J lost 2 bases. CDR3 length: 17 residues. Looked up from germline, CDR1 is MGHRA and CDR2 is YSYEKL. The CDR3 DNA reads TGCGCCAGCAGCCTCCGACTAGCGGGGGGGCCCACAGATACGCAGTATTTT. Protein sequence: CASSLRLAGGPTDTQYF.

This CDR3 is CASSEGAGATNTEAFF. CDR3 nucleotide sequence: TGTGCCAGCAGTGAAGGTGCGGGGGCTACGAACACTGAAGCTTTCTTT. The V call is TRBV6-1, the J call TRBJ1-1; a possible D gene is TRBD1 (6 bases). Trimming took 1 base from V and 1 from J, leaving 13 bases between them. CDR1 is MNHNS and CDR2 is SASEGT in the germline V gene. The CDR3 is 16 residues long.

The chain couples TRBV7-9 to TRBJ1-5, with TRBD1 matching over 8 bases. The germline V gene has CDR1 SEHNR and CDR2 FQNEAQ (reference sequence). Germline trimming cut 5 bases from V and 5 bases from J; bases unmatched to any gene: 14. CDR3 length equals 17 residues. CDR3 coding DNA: TGTGCCAGCAGCCGGGGGGCAGGGGGCTCGGACGATCAGCCCCAGCATTTT. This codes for CASSRGAGGSDDQPQHF.

The CDR3 DNA sequence: TGTGCCTGGAGTTCTGTAAATCAGCCCCAGCATTTT. Translating it yields CAWSSVNQPQHF. The chain carries TRBV30 and TRBJ1-5; D call uncertain. The germline gives CDR1 GTSNPN, CDR2 SVGIG (reference sequence). The CDR3 loop spans 12 amino acids. With 2 bases removed from V and 4 bases from J, the gap between germline ends came to 6 bases.

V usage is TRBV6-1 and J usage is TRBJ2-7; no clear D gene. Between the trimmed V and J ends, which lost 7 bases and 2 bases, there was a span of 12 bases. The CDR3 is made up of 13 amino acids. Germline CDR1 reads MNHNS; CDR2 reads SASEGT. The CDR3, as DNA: TGTGCCAGCATCGAACTTACCGCCTACGAGCAGTACTTC. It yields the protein CASIELTAYEQYF.

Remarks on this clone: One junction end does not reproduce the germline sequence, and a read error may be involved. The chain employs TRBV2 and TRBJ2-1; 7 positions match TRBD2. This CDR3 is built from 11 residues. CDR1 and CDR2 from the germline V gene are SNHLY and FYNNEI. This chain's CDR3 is CASSDGLDQLF. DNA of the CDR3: TGTGCCAGCAGTGACGGACTAGACCAGCTCTTC.

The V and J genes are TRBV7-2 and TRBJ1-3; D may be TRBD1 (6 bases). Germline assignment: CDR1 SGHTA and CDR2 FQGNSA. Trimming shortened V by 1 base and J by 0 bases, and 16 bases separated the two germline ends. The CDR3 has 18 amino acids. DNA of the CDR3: TGTGCCAGCAGCTTAGGGGCCAGCTGGACAGTCTCTGGAAACACCATATATTTT. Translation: CASSLGASWTVSGNTIYF.

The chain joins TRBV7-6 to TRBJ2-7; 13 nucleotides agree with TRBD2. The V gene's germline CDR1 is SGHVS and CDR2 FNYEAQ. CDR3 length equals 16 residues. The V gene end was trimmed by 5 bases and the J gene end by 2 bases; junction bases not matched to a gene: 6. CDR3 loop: CASSPNGLAGAYEQYF. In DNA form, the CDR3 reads TGTGCCAGCAGCCCCAACGGACTAGCGGGGGCCTACGAGCAGTACTTC.

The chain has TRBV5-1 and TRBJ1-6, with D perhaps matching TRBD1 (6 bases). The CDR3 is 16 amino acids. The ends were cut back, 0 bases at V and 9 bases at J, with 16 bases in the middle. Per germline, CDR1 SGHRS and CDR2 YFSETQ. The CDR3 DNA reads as TGCGCCAGCAGCTTGGGTTTATCCGGGACACCTTCACCCCTCCACTTT. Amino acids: CASSLGLSGTPSPLHF.

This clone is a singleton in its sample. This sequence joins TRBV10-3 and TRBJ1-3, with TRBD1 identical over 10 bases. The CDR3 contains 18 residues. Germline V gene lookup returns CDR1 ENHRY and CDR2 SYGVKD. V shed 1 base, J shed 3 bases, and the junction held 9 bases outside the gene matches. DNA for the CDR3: TGTGCCATCAGTGAGTACCCCGCGGACAGGGGGAATGGAAACACCATATATTTT. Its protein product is CAISEYPADRGNGNTIYF.